This is a list of T cell receptor beta chains from one sample in a study of cytomegalovirus exposure and HLA in healthy donors. Repertoires were generated with immunoSEQ multiplex PCR, while TCRdb's copy carries only in-frame clones and drops some. The data contain roughly 160,000 clones, roughly 73% of them singletons. Specimen: PBMCs. Source of these receptors: a middle-aged woman in good health and CMV-seropositive. Both conserved end residues are part of each CDR3. A D gene is named only where the DNA matches it firmly. Expanded clones are given a class, and other clones once, few, many or no size at all.

.	TRBJ2-5	TRBD1	TRBV28	CASSFQGALKETQYF	TGTGCCAGCAGTTTCCAGGGGGCGCTTAAAGAGACCCAGTACTTC
.	TRBJ1-5	TRBD1	TRBV6-6	CASRGDRASNQPQHF	TGTGCCAGCAGGGGGGACAGGGCTAGCAATCAGCCCCAGCATTTT
.	TRBJ2-1	TRBD2	TRBV5-1	CASSLTTSGSLPYNEQFF	TGCGCCAGCAGCTTAACCACAAGCGGGAGTCTCCCCTACAATGAGCAGTTCTTC
.	TRBJ1-2	TRBD1	TRBV2	CASDALTGNYGYTF	TGTGCCAGCGACGCTCTGACAGGGAACTATGGCTACACCTTC
few	TRBJ2-1	TRBD2	TRBV30	CAASGGRGEQFF	TGTGCCGCGAGCGGGGGGAGGGGGGAGCAGTTCTTC
few	TRBJ2-2	TRBD2	TRBV29-1	CSVGKLAGDTGELFF	TGCAGCGTGGGAAAACTAGCGGGAGACACCGGGGAGCTGTTTTTT
.	TRBJ1-1	TRBD1	TRBV2	CASFRTGKGTEAFF	TGTGCCAGCTTCCGGACAGGGAAGGGCACTGAAGCTTTCTTT
.	TRBJ1-2	TRBD1	TRBV6-5	CASNQLGQSYGYTF	TGTGCCAGCAACCAACTGGGACAGAGCTATGGCTACACCTTC
.	TRBJ1-3	TRBD1	TRBV13	CASSLSIDRASGNTIYF	TGTGCCAGCAGCTTAAGCATTGACAGGGCCTCTGGAAACACCATATATTTT
.	TRBJ1-6	.	TRBV27	CASSLAGINSPLHF	TGTGCCAGCAGTTTAGCAGGGATTAATTCACCCCTCCACTTT
.	TRBJ1-3	.	TRBV2	CASSVSGNTIYF	TGTGCCAGCAGTGTATCGGGAAACACCATATATTTT
few	TRBJ2-7	TRBD2	TRBV7-9	CASSLARTSDEQYF	TGTGCCAGCAGCTTAGCAAGGACTAGTGACGAGCAGTACTTC
.	TRBJ1-3	.	TRBV9	CASSVGVGRTASGNTIYF	TGTGCCAGCAGCGTAGGAGTCGGTCGGACAGCCTCTGGAAACACCATATATTTT
.	TRBJ2-6	.	TRBV7-2	CASSSGSPGGANVLTF	TGTGCCAGCAGCTCGGGGAGCCCGGGGGGGGCCAACGTCCTGACTTTC
.	TRBJ2-4	TRBD2	TRBV19	CASSPSGTSVKAKNIQYF	TGTGCCAGTAGTCCGTCCGGGACTAGCGTTAAAGCCAAAAACATTCAGTACTTC
.	TRBJ2-2	TRBD2	TRBV30	CAWRRGRWAGELFF	TGTGCCTGGAGGCGCGGGAGATGGGCCGGGGAGCTGTTTTTT